This T cell receptor (beta chain) originates from a study of blood T cell repertoires in COVID-19. Study overall: Acute and convalescent COVID-19 specimens originated in the United States, Italy and Spain.

As processed by the authors: Amplification of reference gene primers was used by the study to estimate nucleated cell counts. Here immunoSEQ multiplex PCR was the method, and the copy in TCRdb shows in-frame clones only, minus some. V and J calls and clone size come straight from that table; D and trimming were deduced from the DNA. The data contain about 220,000 clones, approximately 89% of them singletons. This clone was detected once. The participants were between roughly 18 and 100 years old and came from about two dozen US areas. Each participant's cohort was designated according to participant-reported clinical history. The source is a woman in her forties with acute COVID-19. The sample taken for sequencing was PBMCs or T cells enriched from blood (not recorded which).

The CDR3 DNA follows: TGTGCCAGTAGCCCTGGAGGGGCCTACGAGCAGTACGTC. Its translation: CASSPGGAYEQYV. The chain uses TRBV19 and TRBJ2-7; D is perhaps TRBD2 (6 bases). The CDR3 totals 13 residues. Trimming took 6 bases from V and 2 from J, leaving 11 bases between them. The germline V gene encodes CDR1 LNHDA and CDR2 SQIVND (reference sequence).